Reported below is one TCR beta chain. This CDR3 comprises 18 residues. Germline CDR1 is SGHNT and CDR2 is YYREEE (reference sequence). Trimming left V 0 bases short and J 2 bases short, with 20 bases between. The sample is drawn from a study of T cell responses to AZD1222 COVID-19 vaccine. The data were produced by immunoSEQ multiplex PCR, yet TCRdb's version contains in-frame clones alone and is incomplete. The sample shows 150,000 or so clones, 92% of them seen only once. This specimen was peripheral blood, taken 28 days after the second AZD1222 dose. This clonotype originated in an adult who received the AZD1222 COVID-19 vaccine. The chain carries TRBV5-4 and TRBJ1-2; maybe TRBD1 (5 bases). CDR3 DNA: TGTGCCAGCAGCTTGGACGGGGGTAGGAAGAACTTCAACTATGGCTACACCTTC. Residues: CASSLDGGRKNFNYGYTF.